These 28 T cell receptor beta chains share one sample of origin, sequenced in a study of cytomegalovirus exposure and HLA in healthy donors. PCR was performed using 60 Vbeta and 13 Jbeta primers. Here immunoSEQ multiplex PCR was the method, and the copy in TCRdb shows in-frame clones only, minus some. This table holds tens of thousands of clones, 72% found once. What was sequenced was PBMCs. The origin of the receptors is a woman between 40 and 55 years old in good health and CMV-seropositive.

The gene calls are TRBV4-1 and TRBJ1-5; D is ambiguous. This CDR3 is 16 amino acids long. Germline CDR1 is MGHRA and CDR2 is YSYEKL. The V and J ends lost 3 bases and 0 bases respectively, with 12 bases between them. As DNA, the CDR3 is TGCGCCAGCAGCCAGCCCGGGAGATCTAGCAATCAGCCCCAGCATTTT. The encoded protein is CASSQPGRSSNQPQHF.

This chain uses TRBV2 with TRBJ1-5, with 9 bases fitting TRBD1. The CDR3 runs to 16 residues. Germline values: CDR1 SNHLY, CDR2 FYNNEI. V shed 8 bases, J shed 6 bases, and the junction held 14 bases outside the gene matches. CDR3 in amino acids: CASRWDRAASSQPQHF. The CDR3 nucleotides read TGTGCCAGCCGCTGGGACAGGGCCGCTTCGAGTCAGCCCCAGCATTTT. Together with reference TRBV2 and TRBJ1-5, the CDR3 gives the full variable domain: EPEVTQTPSHQVTQMGQEVILRCVPISNHLYFYWYRQILGQKVEFLVSFYNNEISEKSEIFDDQFSVERPDGSNFTLKIRSTKLEDSAMYFCASRWDRAASSQPQHFGDGTRLSIL.

The chain uses TRBV1 and TRBJ2-3; the table's TRBD1 call for D was not verified on the DNA. TRBV1 is a documented pseudogene. This CDR3 is 15 amino acids long. The CDR3 coding sequence is TGCACCAGCCCCCAACAGGGGGCGAAGGGAGATACGCAGTATTTT. It encodes CTSPQQGAKGDTQYF.

This clone was counted between two and nine times. The chain joins TRBV7-6 to TRBJ1-4, with D unclear. With 2 bases removed from V and 0 bases from J, the gap between germline ends came to 10 bases. Germline-derived CDR1 and CDR2 are SGHVS and FNYEAQ. This CDR3 has 16 residues. CDR3 amino acids: CASSLRIGATNEKLFF. In DNA, the CDR3 is TGTGCCAGCAGCTTAAGGATCGGAGCAACTAATGAAAAACTGTTTTTT.

CDR3: CASRTVIAHEQFF. In DNA, the CDR3 is TGTGCCAGCAGGACAGTTATAGCCCATGAGCAGTTCTTC. The chain employs TRBV6-1 and TRBJ2-1, with a tentative D call TRBD1 (5 bases). Per the germline V gene, CDR1 is MNHNS and CDR2 is SASEGT. Trimming removed 6 bases from V and 8 bases from J, with 14 bases in between. The CDR3 is made up of 13 amino acids.

The chain carries TRBV7-2 and TRBJ2-7; 8 bases agree with TRBD1. Germline V gene sequence: CDR1 SGHTA, CDR2 FQGNSA. Trimming cost V 2 bases and J 6 bases; bases outside gene matches: 12. The CDR3 spans 16 residues. CDR3 DNA: TGTGCCAGCAGCTTAATGTGGGACAGGCTCGCTGGCGAGCAGTACTTC. Protein: CASSLMWDRLAGEQYF. Full variable domain (missing parts from reference TRBV7-2 and TRBJ2-7): GAGVSQSPSNKVTEKGKDVELRCDPISGHTALYWYRQSLGQGLEFLIYFQGNSAPDKSGLPSDRFSAERTGGSVSTLTIQRTQQEDSAVYLCASSLMWDRLAGEQYFGPGTRLTVT.

The chain recombines TRBV5-1 with TRBJ2-7; D perhaps matches TRBD2 (6 bases). Germline-derived CDR1 and CDR2 are SGHRS and YFSETQ. The germline V and J ends were trimmed by 0 bases and 5 bases, with 18 bases remaining between them. This CDR3 spans 16 amino acids. CDR3 nucleotide sequence: TGCGCCAGCAGCTTGGATGGTGGGGGGATCTTGGACGAGCAGTACTTC. Translating gives CASSLDGGGILDEQYF. The complete variable domain, with remaining parts taken from reference TRBV5-1 and TRBJ2-7, reads KAGVTQTPRYLIKTRGQQVTLSCSPISGHRSVSWYQQTPGQGLQFLFEYFSETQRNKGNFPGRFSGRQFSNSRSEMNVSTLELGDSALYLCASSLDGGGILDEQYFGPGTRLTVT.

V usage is TRBV11-3 and J usage is TRBJ2-3; tentatively, D is TRBD1 (6 bases). CDR3 length: 14 amino acids. CDR1 and CDR2 from the germline V gene are SGHNT and YENEEA. V gave up 5 bases and J gave up 6 bases, with 15 bases separating them. The CDR3 sequence: CASSPRVTGDTQYF. CDR3 coding DNA: TGTGCCAGCAGCCCTCGGGTAACAGGGGATACGCAGTATTTT.

This clone was seen a handful of times. V and J are TRBV5-1 and TRBJ2-5; 8 nucleotides align to TRBD2. V gave up 0 bases and J gave up 5 bases; unmatched junction bases: 9. The length of the CDR3 is 16 residues. Germline values: CDR1 SGHRS, CDR2 YFSETQ. The CDR3 nucleotides read TGCGCCAGCAGCTTGGCCGGGCGGGGGGCGCGGGAGACCCAGTACTTC. Its protein product is CASSLAGRGARETQYF.

This chain joins TRBV5-1 and TRBJ2-7; the match to TRBD1 covers 11 bases. The CDR3 loop spans 14 amino acids. The V gene's germline CDR1 is SGHRS and CDR2 YFSETQ. The J segment lost 4 bases and the V segment lost 0 bases, leaving 0 bases of the junction unmatched. CDR3 residues: CASSLGDRGYEQYF. The CDR3 DNA sequence: TGCGCCAGCAGCTTGGGGGACAGGGGGTACGAGCAGTACTTC.

The chain is built from TRBV5-1 and TRBJ1-4; 7 nucleotides align to TRBD1. The CDR3 loop spans 15 amino acids. Germline V gene data show CDR1 as SGHRS and CDR2 as YFSETQ. J lost 7 bases, V lost 0 bases, and 6 bases had no gene match. The CDR3 sequence: CASSLGQGPGEKLFF. CDR3 DNA sequence: TGCGCCAGCAGCTTGGGACAGGGACCCGGTGAAAAACTGTTTTTT.

This chain joins TRBV2 and TRBJ2-7; D call uncertain. Germline loops: CDR1 SNHLY, CDR2 FYNNEI. The CDR3 runs to 17 residues. V lost 0 bases and J 3 bases, leaving 18 bases between the germline ends. CDR3 in amino acids: CASSEALGRPIHYEQYF. The CDR3 DNA sequence: TGTGCCAGCAGTGAAGCGTTAGGCAGGCCGATTCACTACGAGCAGTACTTC.

This clone was recorded a few times. The J gene is TRBJ2-7, the V gene TRBV19, with 9 positions matching TRBD2. Germline CDR1 and CDR2: LNHDA and SQIVND (reference sequence). The CDR3 extends over 14 amino acids. Trimming cost V 1 base and J 2 bases; bases outside gene matches: 0. The CDR3 loop is CASSIASGAYEQYF. The CDR3 DNA is TGTGCCAGTAGTATAGCTAGCGGGGCCTACGAGCAGTACTTC.

The chain joins TRBV5-1 to TRBJ2-5; 8 bases fit TRBD1. J lost 5 bases, V lost 5 bases, and 8 bases had no gene match. Germline CDR1 SGHRS, CDR2 YFSETQ. This CDR3 comprises 14 residues. The DNA for the CDR3 is TGCGCCAGCAGGGCCCAGGGGGCCCAGGAGACCCAGTACTTC. It encodes CASRAQGAQETQYF.

The rearrangement links TRBV10-2 to TRBJ2-1; 10 bases fit TRBD2. Germline V gene data show CDR1 as WSHSY and CDR2 as SAAADI. The trim removed 10 bases at V and 9 bases at J, leaving 6 bases unmatched. This CDR3 has 12 amino acids. CDR3 DNA: TGCGCCACCTGGACTAGCGGCGCTGAGCAGTTCTTC. It encodes CATWTSGAEQFF.

Only one count was recorded for this clone. The rearrangement joins TRBV6-1 to TRBJ1-1, with unresolved D. V lost 1 base to trimming and J lost 10 bases, with 16 bases between them. This CDR3 comprises 14 residues. The germline CDR1 and CDR2 sequences are MNHNS and SASEGT. The CDR3 reads CASSEGAAMALAFF. DNA of the CDR3: TGTGCCAGCAGTGAAGGGGCAGCCATGGCGTTAGCTTTCTTT.

The genes are TRBV30 and TRBJ1-5; D remains unclear. The V gene's germline CDR1 is GTSNPN and CDR2 SVGIG (reference sequence). Trimming shortened V by 2 bases and J by 3 bases, and 8 bases separated the two germline ends. The CDR3 runs 13 residues. This chain's CDR3 is CAWSRSFNQPQHF. For the CDR3, the DNA is TGTGCCTGGAGTCGCAGTTTCAATCAGCCCCAGCATTTT. Using reference TRBV30 and TRBJ1-5 for the parts outside the CDR3, the full variable domain is SQTIHQWPATLVQPVGSPLSLECTVEGTSNPNLYWYRQAAGRGLQLLFYSVGIGQISSEVPQNLSASRPQDRQFILSSKKLLLSDSGFYLCAWSRSFNQPQHFGDGTRLSIL.

V gene TRBV15 combines with J gene TRBJ2-3; 9 nucleotides match TRBD1. Trimming cost V 1 base and J 2 bases; bases outside gene matches: 4. CDR1 and CDR2 from the germline V gene are LNHNV and YYDKDF (reference sequence). The CDR3 is made up of 16 amino acids. The CDR3 DNA sequence: TGTGCCACCAGCAGAGCGGACAGGGGATCCACAGATACGCAGTATTTT. Protein product: CATSRADRGSTDTQYF.

This clone showed up just a few times. The chain combines TRBV29-1 with TRBJ2-3; D is possibly TRBD1 (6 bases). CDR3 length equals 13 residues. Germline CDR1 reads SQVTM; CDR2 reads ANQGSEA. Trimming removed 3 bases from V and 4 bases from J, with 11 bases in between. CDR3 sequence reads: CSVDPQGSDTQYF. The CDR3 DNA sequence: TGCAGCGTTGATCCTCAGGGGTCAGATACGCAGTATTTT.

This clone was found a few times. The gene calls are TRBV11-2 and TRBJ1-4, with no clear D. V was clipped by 8 bases and J by 10 bases, with 14 bases between them. Germline CDR1 reads SGHAT; CDR2 reads FQNNGV. CDR3 length equals 12 residues. The CDR3 nucleotides are TGTGCCAGCGGCGACTTTGGCGGAAAACTGTTTTTT. Its translation is CASGDFGGKLFF.

This chain joins TRBV4-1 and TRBJ2-7; D is ambiguous. Trimming removed 0 bases at V and 3 bases at J, with 12 bases between. CDR3 length: 15 amino acids. The germline V gene encodes CDR1 MGHRA and CDR2 YSYEKL. The CDR3: CASSQDRTAGYEQYF. Here the CDR3 DNA reads TGCGCCAGCAGCCAAGATCGAACGGCAGGCTACGAGCAGTACTTC.

This sequence joins TRBV11-3 and TRBJ2-7; 9 bases map to TRBD2. The CDR3 extends over 14 amino acids. The J segment lost 5 bases and the V segment lost 5 bases, leaving 7 bases of the junction unmatched. Germline CDR1 SGHNT, CDR2 YENEEA. Here the CDR3 DNA reads TGTGCCAGCAGCCCGGGACTAGCCGGGCACGAGCAGTACTTC. Protein: CASSPGLAGHEQYF.

V is TRBV5-1 and J is TRBJ2-2; D is undetermined. This CDR3 spans 14 amino acids. Germline V CDR1 and CDR2: SGHRS, YFSETQ. V was shortened by 4 bases and J by 7 bases, with 14 bases between the two germline ends. The CDR3 nucleotides read TGCGCCAGCAGCAGCATCGGTGATGGCGGGGAGCTGTTTTTT. This sequence encodes CASSSIGDGGELFF. Combining the CDR3 with reference TRBV5-1 and TRBJ2-2 gives the whole variable domain KAGVTQTPRYLIKTRGQQVTLSCSPISGHRSVSWYQQTPGQGLQFLFEYFSETQRNKGNFPGRFSGRQFSNSRSEMNVSTLELGDSALYLCASSSIGDGGELFFGEGSRLTVL.

The rearrangement joins TRBV5-1 to TRBJ2-3; D remains unclear. From germline, CDR1 is SGHRS and CDR2 YFSETQ. Trimming pared 0 bases from V and 11 bases from J, leaving 13 bases between. CDR3 size: 13 residues. CDR3 loop: CASSLDLRRGQYF. CDR3 DNA sequence: TGCGCCAGCAGCTTGGATCTACGCCGTGGGCAGTATTTT.

This chain links TRBV19 with TRBJ1-4; D gene ambiguous. The germline V gene encodes CDR1 LNHDA and CDR2 SQIVND (reference sequence). The germline V and J ends were trimmed by 5 bases and 0 bases, with 10 bases remaining between them. This CDR3 contains 15 residues. DNA for the CDR3: TGTGCCAGTAGTTCACACAGTTCAACTAATGAAAAACTGTTTTTT. The encoded protein is CASSSHSSTNEKLFF.

The chain couples TRBV5-1 to TRBJ1-1, with D perhaps matching TRBD1 (5 bases). The CDR3 covers 14 residues. Trimming cost V 2 bases and J 0 bases, with 8 bases left between them. CDR1 SGHRS and CDR2 YFSETQ come from the germline V gene. The CDR3 loop reads CASSFGGMNTEAFF. CDR3 nucleotide sequence: TGCGCCAGCAGCTTCGGGGGGATGAACACTGAAGCTTTCTTT.

The chain carries TRBV6-1 and TRBJ2-3; 7 bases are a match to TRBD2. The length of the CDR3 is 13 residues. The germline CDR1 and CDR2 sequences are MNHNS and SASEGT. The trim removed 1 base at V and 6 bases at J, leaving 1 base unmatched. The CDR3, as DNA: TGTGCCAGCAGTGAAGGGCGGGGGGATACGCAGTATTTT. This encodes CASSEGRGDTQYF.

This chain links TRBV29-1 with TRBJ1-1; D is uncertain. The V end was cut by 3 bases, the J end by 3 bases, with 11 bases between. There are 13 residues in the CDR3. Germline values: CDR1 SQVTM, CDR2 ANQGSEA. Here the CDR3 DNA reads TGCAGCGTTGATTACGAGGTATACACTGAAGCTTTCTTT. As protein: CSVDYEVYTEAFF.